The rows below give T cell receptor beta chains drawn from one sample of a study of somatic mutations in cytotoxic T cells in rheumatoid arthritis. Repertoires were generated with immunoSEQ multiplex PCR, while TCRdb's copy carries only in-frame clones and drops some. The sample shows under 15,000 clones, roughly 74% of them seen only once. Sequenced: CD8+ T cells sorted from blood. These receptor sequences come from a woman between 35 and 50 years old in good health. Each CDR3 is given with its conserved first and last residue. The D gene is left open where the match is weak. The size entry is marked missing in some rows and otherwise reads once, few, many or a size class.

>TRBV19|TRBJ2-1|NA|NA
TGTGCCAGTAGTATTGGCCCCCGGGAGCAGTTCTTC
CASSIGPREQFF
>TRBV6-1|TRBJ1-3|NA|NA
TGTGCCAGCACATTCGGCAGCTCTGGAAACACCATATATTTT
CASTFGSSGNTIYF
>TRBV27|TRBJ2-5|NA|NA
TGTGCCAGCAGTTTACTGGGTCCTTGGGAGACCCAGTACTTC
CASSLLGPWETQYF
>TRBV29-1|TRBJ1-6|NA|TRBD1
TGCAGCGCAGGACAGGGTGGATCACCCCTCCACTTT
CSAGQGGSPLHF
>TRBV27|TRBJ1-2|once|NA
TGTGCCAGCAGTTTGGCTGGGGGCGGTGGCTACACCTTC
CASSLAGGGGYTF
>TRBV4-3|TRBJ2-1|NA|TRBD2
TGCGCCAGCGCCGAAGTAGCGGGAGCGATGGGTGAGCAGTTCTTC
CASAEVAGAMGEQFF
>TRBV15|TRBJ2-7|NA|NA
TGTGCCACCAGCAGAGAATCCGTGACCTACGAGCAGTACTTC
CATSRESVTYEQYF
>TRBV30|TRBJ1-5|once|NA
TGTGCCTGGAGTGGCTCGAACAATCAGCCCCAGCATTTT
CAWSGSNNQPQHF
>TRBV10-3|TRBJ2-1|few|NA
TGTGCCATCAGTGAGTACAATGAGCAGTTCTTC
CAISEYNEQFF
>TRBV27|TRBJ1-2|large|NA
TGTGCCAGCAGTCGCGCAGGGCGGTATGGCTACACCTTC
CASSRAGRYGYTF
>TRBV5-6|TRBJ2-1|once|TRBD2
TGTGCCAGCAGCTTGGGACTAGCGGACTACAATGAGCAGTTCTTC
CASSLGLADYNEQFF
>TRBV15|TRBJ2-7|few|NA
TGTGCCACCAGCAGAGATCTTACAGGGCGGCGTTTATCCTACGAGCAGTACTTC
CATSRDLTGRRLSYEQYF